This record covers a single T cell receptor beta chain. Its matching antigen is unknown. These data originate in a study of CD8+ T cells in alopecia areata. Study-level results: Unlike in mice, where it was clearer, TCR sharing across patients was less clear, possibly HLA-related.

V was cut by 0 bases and J by 0 bases, with 5 bases left in between. The germline V gene encodes CDR1 SGDLS and CDR2 YYNGEE. This CDR3 comprises 14 residues. Reverse transcribed after extraction, RNA yielded cDNA as the sequencing template. This table comes from immunoSEQ multiplex PCR, and its TCRdb copy is limited to in-frame clones, with some not included. The sample contains about 200,000 clones, roughly three fifths of which appear only once. Sequenced: CD8+ T cells sorted from blood. J is TRBJ2-3 and V is TRBV9; no clear D gene. The origin of this receptor is a human donor in good health. CDR3 nucleotides: TGTGCCAGCAGCGTAGACCAGAGCACAGATACGCAGTATTTT. The encoded protein is CASSVDQSTDTQYF.